This T cell receptor beta chain was found in a study of CXCR3-negative and CXCR3-positive naive CD8 T cells. On this clonotype: Its antigen is unidentified.

Overall study results and limits: Greater hydrophobicity was found in TRB CDR3s of CXCR3-positive naive cells than of CXCR3-negative naive cells. For the naive subsets, surface CD5 was similar, and TCR strength was inferred from TRB CDR3 properties.

The CDR3 length is 16 residues. The germline gives CDR1 SEHNR, CDR2 FQNEAQ (reference sequence). In preparing the TRB cDNA libraries, 5' RACE with UMI labels was used. From its re-call of the 5' RACE reads, TCRdb lists each CDR3 protein once, without DNA. This repertoire comprises about 98,000 distinct CDR3 sequences; its ten largest clones make up about 1%. The sequence was obtained from a human donor in good health. Some clones in this sample may be carry-over from other donors' samples. The source material was naive CXCR3+ CD8+ T cells from blood. Specified subset: CD45RO-CCR7+CD27+CD95- naive CD8+ T cells expressing CXCR3 (TNR3+). The rearrangement uses TRBV7-9 and TRBJ1-3; no DNA is available, so the TRBD1 call from TCRdb remains unchecked. The CDR3 is CASSLALTVSQDTIYF. The full variable domain, its missing parts supplied by reference TRBV7-9 and TRBJ1-3, is DTGVSQNPRHKITKRGQNVTFRCDPISEHNRLYWYRQTLGQGPEFLTYFQNEAQLEKSRLLSDRFSAERPKGSFSTLEIQRTEQGDSAMYLCASSLALTVSQDTIYFGEGSWLTVV.